Listed below are T cell receptor beta chains from one sample, sequenced in a study of blood T cell repertoires in COVID-19. Produced via immunoSEQ multiplex PCR; TCRdb's table is partial and in-frame only. The data show 14,000 or so clones, with 83% seen just once and about 18% held by the top ten. The sequencing sample was made of peripheral blood. The receptor source for this set is a man in his forties with active or convalescent COVID-19. The CDR3 runs from the conserved cysteine through the conserved F or W. Each record gives: D gene, J gene, clone size, V gene, CDR3 protein, CDR3 DNA. A D gene is named only where the DNA matches it firmly. For some rows the clone size is stated as once, few or many, or as a class when expanded; others skip it.

>.|TRBJ1-6|few|TRBV18
CASSPGQTNSPLHF
TGTGCCAGCTCACCGGGGCAGACAAATTCACCCCTCCACTTT
>TRBD2|TRBJ2-1|.|TRBV15
CATSRDLSGAWYNEQFF
TGTGCCACCAGCAGGGACCTTAGCGGGGCTTGGTACAATGAGCAGTTCTTC
>.|TRBJ1-6|.|TRBV4-1
CASGPGPLGTLHF
TGCGCCAGCGGCCCAGGCCCCCTCGGGACCCTCCACTTT
>.|TRBJ1-1|.|TRBV6-4
CASSDSNRPTEAFF
TGTGCCAGCAGTGACTCGAACAGGCCAACAGAAGCTTTCTTT
>.|TRBJ2-5|few|TRBV23-1
CASSQWPQETQYF
TGCGCCAGCAGTCAATGGCCCCAAGAGACCCAGTACTTC
>.|TRBJ2-3|.|TRBV3-1/TRBV3-2
CASSRVAGRTQYF
TGTGCCAGCAGCCGAGTGGCAGGAAGGACGCAGTATTTT
>.|TRBJ2-3|few|TRBV7-2
CASSSDYLSTDTQYF
TGTGCCAGCAGCTCGGACTACCTGAGCACAGATACGCAGTATTTT
>TRBD1|TRBJ1-2|.|TRBV6-5
CASSYQGQGARGYTF
TGTGCCAGCAGTTACCAGGGACAGGGGGCGCGTGGCTACACCTTC
>.|TRBJ2-3|once|TRBV19
CASRPPGQGTDTQYF
TGTGCCAGTAGACCTCCGGGACAAGGCACAGATACGCAGTATTTT
>TRBD1|TRBJ1-2|.|TRBV4-3
CASSSTGIGGYTF
TGCGCCAGCAGCTCGACAGGGATCGGGGGCTACACCTTC
>.|TRBJ2-1|once|TRBV7-2
CASSLPSGSYNEQFF
TGTGCCAGCAGCTTACCCAGCGGCTCCTACAATGAGCAGTTCTTC
>.|TRBJ2-1|.|TRBV6-6
CASRDPATSSYNEQFF
TGTGCCAGCAGGGATCCGGCGACTAGCTCCTACAATGAGCAGTTCTTC
>TRBD1|TRBJ1-6|.|TRBV7-2
CASSLERDRGRNSPLHF
TGTGCCAGCAGCTTAGAGCGGGACAGGGGAAGAAATTCACCCCTCCACTTT
>TRBD2|TRBJ2-5|.|TRBV14
CASSPERGVSSETQYF
TGTGCCAGCAGCCCCGAGCGGGGGGTTTCGTCGGAGACCCAGTACTTC
>.|TRBJ2-7|.|TRBV28
CASIKGDSEQYF
TGTGCCAGCATCAAAGGGGATTCCGAGCAGTACTTC
>.|TRBJ2-7|.|TRBV2
CASVQDRDSYEQYF
TGTGCCAGCGTCCAGGACAGAGACTCCTACGAGCAGTACTTC
>TRBD1|TRBJ1-2|.|TRBV4-1
CASSQNSGQVAYGYTF
TGCGCCAGCAGCCAAAACTCGGGACAGGTGGCCTATGGCTACACCTTC
>.|TRBJ2-2|.|TRBV11-2
CASSLFGDGELFF
TGTGCCAGCAGCTTATTCGGAGACGGGGAGCTGTTTTTT
>.|TRBJ2-4|.|TRBV28
CASQTGGGKNIQYF
TGTGCCTCCCAAACGGGGGGCGGCAAAAACATTCAGTACTTC
>TRBD1|TRBJ1-4|.|TRBV2
CASIYQGDTEKLFF
TGTGCCAGCATCTATCAGGGGGATACTGAAAAACTGTTTTTT